This is a list of T cell receptor beta chains from one sample in a study of identical twins. TCRdb re-called the 5' RACE reads with MiXCR, one entry per CDR3 protein. The profile shows under 800,000 distinct CDR3 sequences, 21% of them singletons. The sample was also reused in another study, on T cells expressing NK-cell markers.

What was sequenced was PBMCs. These TCRs come from a woman aged 18-29 years in good health. Both conserved end residues are part of each CDR3. A D gene is named only where the DNA matches it firmly. Clone sizes are given selectively: once, few, many, or a class where the clone is expanded.

V gene,J gene,clone size,D gene,CDR3 protein,CDR3 DNA
TRBV5-6,TRBJ2-1,NA,NA,CASSLISGVTMSMAFF,TGTGCCAGCAGCTTAATCTCGGGAGTTACAATGAGCATGGCGTTCTTC
TRBV7-8,TRBJ2-5,few,TRBD2,CASSPRTSVETQYF,TGTGCCAGCAGCCCGCGGACTAGCGTAGAGACCCAGTACTTC
TRBV5-5,TRBJ2-1,few,NA,CASSLTVWGNEQFF,TGTGCCAGCAGCTTGACTGTCTGGGGCAATGAGCAGTTCTTC
TRBV5-1,TRBJ2-7,few,NA,CASSLSGEAYEQYF,TGCGCCAGCAGCTTGTCAGGTGAAGCCTACGAGCAGTACTTC
TRBV28,TRBJ2-3,NA,NA,CASTSPGDTQYF,TGTGCCAGCACTTCCCCTGGAGATACGCAGTATTTT
TRBV5-1,TRBJ2-6,NA,NA,CASSLGLSSWANVLTF,TGCGCCAGCAGCTTGGGTCTGAGCAGCTGGGCCAACGTCCTGACTTTC
TRBV12-3/TRBV12-4,TRBJ2-7,many,NA,CASSFGAGLTYEQYF,TGTGCCAGCAGTTTCGGGGCAGGTTTAACCTACGAGCAGTACTTC
TRBV7-6,TRBJ1-2,NA,TRBD1,CASSTARDRTGVSGYTF,TGTGCCAGCAGCACTGCTCGGGATCGAACAGGGGTTAGTGGCTACACCTTC
TRBV20-1,TRBJ2-2,many,TRBD2,CSAKRGDDTGELFF,TGCAGTGCAAAGCGGGGGGATGACACCGGGGAGCTGTTTTTT
TRBV5-1,TRBJ1-1,few,NA,CASRRSGTENTEAFF,TGCGCCAGCCGTAGGTCCGGGACGGAGAACACTGAAGCTTTCTTT
TRBV20-1,TRBJ2-7,NA,TRBD2,CSASSAGSYEQYF,TGCAGTGCTAGCTCAGCGGGGAGCTACGAGCAGTACTTC
TRBV7-6,TRBJ2-2,NA,NA,CASKRPARGELFF,TGTGCCAGCAAGAGGCCGGCACGTGGGGAGCTGTTTTTT
TRBV20-1,TRBJ2-7,NA,NA,CSARLESNSYEQYF,TGCAGTGCCAGACTCGAATCTAACTCCTACGAGCAGTACTTC
TRBV5-1,TRBJ2-3,NA,NA,CASSLRGGGADTQYF,TGCGCCAGCAGCTTAAGGGGAGGCGGCGCAGATACGCAGTATTTT
TRBV10-1,TRBJ2-5,many,NA,CASSPTVYQETQYF,TGCGCCAGCAGTCCGACGGTCTACCAAGAGACCCAGTACTTC
TRBV27,TRBJ1-6,NA,TRBD1,CASKAGTGNNSPLHF,TGTGCCAGCAAAGCCGGGACAGGGAATAATTCACCCCTCCACTTT
TRBV20-1,TRBJ2-2,NA,NA,CSARDQLGIGNTGELFF,TGCAGTGCTAGAGATCAGCTGGGAATTGGTAACACCGGGGAGCTGTTTTTT
TRBV5-6,TRBJ2-1,few,NA,CASSYHYNEQFF,TGTGCCAGCAGCTACCACTACAATGAGCAGTTCTTC
TRBV6-5,TRBJ1-6,few,NA,CASSYYQGDNSPLHF,TGTGCCAGCAGTTACTACCAGGGTGATAATTCACCCCTCCACTTT
TRBV3-1,TRBJ2-2,NA,NA,CASSQGQGIYGELFF,TGTGCCAGCAGCCAAGGGCAGGGCATCTACGGGGAGCTGTTTTTT
TRBV22-1,TRBJ1-1,once,NA,CASSILEPRDRGRTEAFF,TGTGCCAGCAGCATCCTAGAACCCCGGGACAGGGGGCGGACTGAAGCTTTCTTT
TRBV20-1,TRBJ2-3,few,TRBD2,CSASPGTSIRTDTQYF,TGCAGTGCTAGCCCCGGGACTAGCATTAGGACAGATACGCAGTATTTT
TRBV5-1,TRBJ2-7,once,NA,CASRIQGLANYEQYF,TGCGCCAGCAGAATTCAGGGGTTGGCGAACTACGAGCAGTACTTC
TRBV27,TRBJ1-4,NA,NA,CASREANRQLFF,TGTGCCAGCAGAGAAGCTAATCGGCAACTGTTTTTT
TRBV20-1,TRBJ2-3,few,NA,CSARGRASTDTQYF,TGCAGTGCTAGGGGCCGGGCTAGCACAGATACGCAGTATTTT
TRBV7-9,TRBJ2-5,many,NA,CASSLVPGQQETQYF,TGTGCCAGCAGCTTAGTCCCTGGACAGCAAGAGACCCAGTACTTC
TRBV7-2,TRBJ2-7,NA,TRBD1,CASSLVRQGGRVHEQYF,TGTGCCAGCAGCTTAGTACGACAGGGGGGTAGGGTCCACGAGCAGTACTTC
TRBV7-9,TRBJ2-2,NA,TRBD1,CASRSTGARDTGELFF,TGTGCCAGCAGGTCGACAGGGGCGAGGGACACCGGGGAGCTGTTTTTT
TRBV12-3/TRBV12-4,TRBJ2-4,NA,NA,CASSLRGTKNIQYF,TGTGCCAGCAGTTTGCGGGGAACCAAAAACATTCAGTACTTC